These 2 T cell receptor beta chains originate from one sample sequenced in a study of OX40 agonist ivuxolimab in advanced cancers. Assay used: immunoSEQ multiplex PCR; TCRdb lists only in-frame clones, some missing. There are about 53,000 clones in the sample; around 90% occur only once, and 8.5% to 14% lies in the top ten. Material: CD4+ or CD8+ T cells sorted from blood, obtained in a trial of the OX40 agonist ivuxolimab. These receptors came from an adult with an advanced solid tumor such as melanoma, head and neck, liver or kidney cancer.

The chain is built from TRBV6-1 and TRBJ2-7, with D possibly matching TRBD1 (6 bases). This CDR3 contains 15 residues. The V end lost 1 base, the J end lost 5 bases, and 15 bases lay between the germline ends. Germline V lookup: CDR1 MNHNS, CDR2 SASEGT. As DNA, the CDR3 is TGTGCCAGCAGTGAAGACGAGACAGGCCCGGACGAGCAGTACGTC. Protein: CASSEDETGPDEQYV.

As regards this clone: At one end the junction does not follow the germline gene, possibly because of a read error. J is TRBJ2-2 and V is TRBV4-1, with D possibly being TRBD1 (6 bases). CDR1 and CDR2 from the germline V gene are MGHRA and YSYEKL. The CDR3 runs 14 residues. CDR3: CTSSQYRVTGELFF. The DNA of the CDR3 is TGCACCAGCAGCCAGTACAGGGTCACCGGGGAGCTGTTTTTT.